This T cell receptor (beta chain) was identified in a study of blood T cell repertoires in COVID-19. Whole-study context: The samples span acute and convalescent COVID-19 from the United States, Italy and Spain.

Germline values: CDR1 LGHDT, CDR2 YNNKEL (reference sequence). CDR3 length equals 19 residues. The ends lost 4 bases at V and 3 bases at J; junction bases unmatched: 17. Measured with immunoSEQ multiplex PCR; TCRdb has only the in-frame clones, and not every one. The repertoire holds 200,000 to 250,000 clones, almost 85% seen once, with under 4.5% in the top ten. This rearrangement joins TRBV3-1 (or the pseudogene TRBV3-2) to TRBJ2-1, with TRBD2 matching over 8 bases. The source is a man in his fifties or sixties with acute or convalescent COVID-19. Sequences were obtained from peripheral blood. The CDR3 coding sequence is TGTGCCAGCAGCCCTATAGCGGGGAGGGCTCTCCGCCTCTACAATGAGCAGTTCTTC. Amino acids: CASSPIAGRALRLYNEQFF.